Listed below are T cell receptor beta chains from one sample, sequenced in a study of neurological immune-mediated disorders. MiXCR was run by TCRdb on the 5' RACE reads, yielding one entry per CDR3 protein. The sample contains 48,000 or so distinct CDR3 sequences, 10% of which appear only once. Sample: PBMCs. The source is a woman in her forties with HTLV-1-associated myelopathy (HAM/TSP). Both conserved end residues are part of each CDR3. The D gene is left open where the match is weak. Part of the rows lack a size; the others show once, few, many or a class for expanded clones.

J gene: TRBJ2-1; clone size: many; D gene: -; V gene: TRBV20-1; CDR3 DNA: TGCAGTGCTAGAGGGAGGAGCGACTCCTACAATGAGCAGTTCTTC; CDR3 protein: CSARGRSDSYNEQFF
J gene: TRBJ2-3; clone size: many; D gene: -; V gene: TRBV9; CDR3 DNA: TGTGCCAGCAGCGTAGTAGGGGCGATCACAGATACGCAGTATTTT; CDR3 protein: CASSVVGAITDTQYF
J gene: TRBJ2-3; clone size: many; D gene: TRBD1; V gene: TRBV5-1; CDR3 DNA: TGCGCCAGCAGCTTTGACAGGGTAACAGATACGCAGTATTTT; CDR3 protein: CASSFDRVTDTQYF
J gene: TRBJ1-4; clone size: many; D gene: TRBD1; V gene: TRBV5-1; CDR3 DNA: TGCGCCAGCAGCGCCAGACAGGGAGCTAATGAAAAACTGTTTTTT; CDR3 protein: CASSARQGANEKLFF
J gene: TRBJ1-1; clone size: many; D gene: -; V gene: TRBV12-3/TRBV12-4; CDR3 DNA: TGTGCCAGCAGTTTAGACGCCGGTGGAGCTCGGCCCAACACTGAAGCTTTCTTT; CDR3 protein: CASSLDAGGARPNTEAFF
J gene: TRBJ2-7; clone size: medium-sized; D gene: -; V gene: TRBV29-1; CDR3 DNA: TGCAGCGTAACAGAATTATACGAGCAGTACTTC; CDR3 protein: CSVTELYEQYF
J gene: TRBJ1-2; clone size: many; D gene: TRBD1; V gene: TRBV6-2/TRBV6-3; CDR3 DNA: TGTGCCAGCAGCCAGGACAGGGAAAGTGGCTACACCTTC; CDR3 protein: CASSQDRESGYTF
J gene: TRBJ1-5; clone size: many; D gene: TRBD1; V gene: TRBV2; CDR3 DNA: TGTGCCGGTGGGACAGCAAATCAGCCCCAGCATTTT; CDR3 protein: CAGGTANQPQHF
J gene: TRBJ2-2; clone size: many; D gene: -; V gene: TRBV4-1; CDR3 DNA: TGCGCCAGCAGCCTGGGGATAACCGGGGAGCTGTTTTTT; CDR3 protein: CASSLGITGELFF
J gene: TRBJ1-1; clone size: many; D gene: -; V gene: TRBV7-2; CDR3 DNA: TGTGCCAGCAGCTACAGTAGGACCACTGAAGCTTTCTTT; CDR3 protein: CASSYSRTTEAFF
J gene: TRBJ1-2; clone size: few; D gene: -; V gene: TRBV14; CDR3 DNA: TGTGCCAGCAGCTGGGGACCTCCGGGCCTCGAATCGGGAGGCTACACCTTC; CDR3 protein: CASSWGPPGLESGGYTF
J gene: TRBJ2-7; clone size: many; D gene: -; V gene: TRBV27; CDR3 DNA: TGTGCCAGCAGTTTAAAGTCGGCAGGGGTCTACGAGCAGTACTTC; CDR3 protein: CASSLKSAGVYEQYF
J gene: TRBJ1-1; clone size: many; D gene: -; V gene: TRBV10-2; CDR3 DNA: TGCGCCAACCCCATGAACACTGAAGCTTTCTTT; CDR3 protein: CANPMNTEAFF
J gene: TRBJ1-1; clone size: many; D gene: TRBD1; V gene: TRBV7-6; CDR3 DNA: TGTGCCAGCAGCACCATGACAGGGGGAGGAACTGAAGCTTTCTTT; CDR3 protein: CASSTMTGGGTEAFF
J gene: TRBJ2-2; clone size: many; D gene: TRBD1; V gene: TRBV7-8; CDR3 DNA: TGTGCCAGCAGCCCGCGACAGGGTGCGAACACCGGGGAGCTGTTTTTT; CDR3 protein: CASSPRQGANTGELFF
J gene: TRBJ2-5; clone size: many; D gene: -; V gene: TRBV5-5; CDR3 DNA: TGTGCCAGCAGCTTGGCGGGGGCTCTGTACCAAGAGACCCAGTACTTC; CDR3 protein: CASSLAGALYQETQYF
J gene: TRBJ2-3; clone size: many; D gene: TRBD2; V gene: TRBV12-3/TRBV12-4; CDR3 DNA: TGTGCCAGCAGTTTTAGGACTAGCGGCACAGATACGCAGTATTTT; CDR3 protein: CASSFRTSGTDTQYF
J gene: TRBJ2-3; clone size: many; D gene: TRBD1; V gene: TRBV4-3; CDR3 DNA: TGCGCCAGCAGCCAAGAGGCCAGGGGGTCGGATACGCAGTATTTT; CDR3 protein: CASSQEARGSDTQYF
J gene: TRBJ2-5; clone size: many; D gene: -; V gene: TRBV2; CDR3 DNA: TGTGCCAGCAGTGTACTGGGGCCGATGAACCAAGAGACCCAGTACTTC; CDR3 protein: CASSVLGPMNQETQYF
J gene: TRBJ2-3; clone size: many; D gene: -; V gene: TRBV24-1; CDR3 DNA: TGTGCCACCAGTGATCACCTAGCAGGGCAGTATTTT; CDR3 protein: CATSDHLAGQYF
J gene: TRBJ1-1; clone size: many; D gene: -; V gene: TRBV12-3/TRBV12-4; CDR3 DNA: TGTGCCAGCAGTTTAGGGGTTCCAAACACTGAAGCTTTCTTT; CDR3 protein: CASSLGVPNTEAFF
J gene: TRBJ2-2; clone size: many; D gene: -; V gene: TRBV7-9; CDR3 DNA: TGTGCCAGCAGCATTAGAGGCCACTGGGACATCTCGAACACCGGGGAGCTGTTTTTT; CDR3 protein: CASSIRGHWDISNTGELFF
J gene: TRBJ2-2; clone size: hyperexpanded; D gene: -; V gene: TRBV7-2; CDR3 DNA: TGTGCCAGCAGCTTAGGGGCAGGCGGATCCGGGGAGCTGTTTTTT; CDR3 protein: CASSLGAGGSGELFF
J gene: TRBJ1-1; clone size: many; D gene: -; V gene: TRBV5-1; CDR3 DNA: TGCGCCAGCACCTTCGGAGGGGAGAACACTGAAGCTTTCTTT; CDR3 protein: CASTFGGENTEAFF
J gene: TRBJ1-1; clone size: many; D gene: -; V gene: TRBV5-5; CDR3 DNA: TGTGCCAGCAGCTTTGGTGGAGCTATGAACACTGAAGCTTTCTTT; CDR3 protein: CASSFGGAMNTEAFF
J gene: TRBJ1-1; clone size: many; D gene: TRBD1; V gene: TRBV20-1; CDR3 DNA: TGCAGTGCTAGGCCCCGGACAGGGCACACTGAAGCTTTCTTT; CDR3 protein: CSARPRTGHTEAFF
J gene: TRBJ2-4; clone size: medium-sized; D gene: -; V gene: TRBV6-5; CDR3 DNA: TGTGCCAGCAGACCCGACAGTCGTCTAGCCAAAAACATTCAGTACTTC; CDR3 protein: CASRPDSRLAKNIQYF
J gene: TRBJ2-3; clone size: -; D gene: TRBD2; V gene: TRBV7-2; CDR3 DNA: TGTGCCAGCAGCTCCGGGGGGGATACGCAGTATTTT; CDR3 protein: CASSSGGDTQYF
J gene: TRBJ2-1; clone size: many; D gene: TRBD2; V gene: TRBV5-1; CDR3 DNA: TGCGCCAGCAGCGTAGCGGGGGGCCACAATGAGCAGTTCTTC; CDR3 protein: CASSVAGGHNEQFF
J gene: TRBJ1-1; clone size: -; D gene: TRBD1; V gene: TRBV20-1; CDR3 DNA: TGCAGTGCTAGAGACCCCAGGGGGCCGAACACTGAAGCTTTCTTT; CDR3 protein: CSARDPRGPNTEAFF
J gene: TRBJ1-2; clone size: many; D gene: TRBD1; V gene: TRBV5-1; CDR3 DNA: TGCGCCAGCAGCTTAGGGACAGTTAACTATGGCTACACCTTC; CDR3 protein: CASSLGTVNYGYTF
J gene: TRBJ2-3; clone size: -; D gene: -; V gene: TRBV11-2; CDR3 DNA: TGTGCCAGCAGCTTATCCGGGGGTGGAGATTCGAAGTATTTT; CDR3 protein: CASSLSGGGDSKYF
J gene: TRBJ2-1; clone size: -; D gene: TRBD1; V gene: TRBV19; CDR3 DNA: TGTGCCAGTAGTCGTGACAGGGCATCCTACAATGAGCAGTTCTTC; CDR3 protein: CASSRDRASYNEQFF
J gene: TRBJ2-3; clone size: many; D gene: TRBD2; V gene: TRBV4-2; CDR3 DNA: TGTGCCAGCAGCCTCACAGCGGGGGGGCCCACAGATACGCAGTATTTT; CDR3 protein: CASSLTAGGPTDTQYF
J gene: TRBJ2-5; clone size: many; D gene: -; V gene: TRBV11-3; CDR3 DNA: TGTGCCAGCAGCCCTCCGGGGGTGGAGACCCAGTACTTC; CDR3 protein: CASSPPGVETQYF
J gene: TRBJ2-7; clone size: many; D gene: -; V gene: TRBV20-1; CDR3 DNA: TGCAGTGCCTCAGCTAGAGCAAATTACGAGCAGTACTTC; CDR3 protein: CSASARANYEQYF
J gene: TRBJ2-5; clone size: many; D gene: -; V gene: TRBV20-1; CDR3 DNA: TGCAGTGCTAGAGATTACGGGGGCGCAGGTCAGGCCTTC; CDR3 protein: CSARDYGGAGQAF
J gene: TRBJ1-3; clone size: -; D gene: -; V gene: TRBV18; CDR3 DNA: TGTGCCAGCTCACCACCGGGGGCACGGTCTGGAAACACCATATATTTT; CDR3 protein: CASSPPGARSGNTIYF
J gene: TRBJ2-7; clone size: many; D gene: -; V gene: TRBV10-3; CDR3 DNA: TGTGCCATCATCGGGACACTCGGGGACGAGCAGTACTTC; CDR3 protein: CAIIGTLGDEQYF
J gene: TRBJ2-7; clone size: -; D gene: -; V gene: TRBV4-3; CDR3 DNA: TGCGCCAGCGCCCTGGTAATAGCGCGGGAGCAGTACTTC; CDR3 protein: CASALVIAREQYF
J gene: TRBJ2-7; clone size: many; D gene: -; V gene: TRBV5-1; CDR3 DNA: TGCGCCAGCAGCTTGGACCACGAGCAGTACTTC; CDR3 protein: CASSLDHEQYF
J gene: TRBJ2-3; clone size: medium-sized; D gene: TRBD2; V gene: TRBV20-1; CDR3 DNA: TGCAGTGCTGACCCGGGACTAGCGGGGGACCCAGATACGCAGTATTTT; CDR3 protein: CSADPGLAGDPDTQYF
J gene: TRBJ2-3; clone size: many; D gene: TRBD2; V gene: TRBV27; CDR3 DNA: TGTGCCAGCAGTTCGCTGCGGGGGAACACAGATACGCAGTATTTT; CDR3 protein: CASSSLRGNTDTQYF
J gene: TRBJ2-7; clone size: many; D gene: TRBD2; V gene: TRBV5-6; CDR3 DNA: TGTGCCAGCAACAGCGGGGGGCGAACCTACGAGCAGTACTTC; CDR3 protein: CASNSGGRTYEQYF
J gene: TRBJ2-7; clone size: many; D gene: TRBD1; V gene: TRBV28; CDR3 DNA: TGTGCCAGCAGTTCCCCCAGAAAGAAGGGACAGGGGACCTACGAGCAGTACTTC; CDR3 protein: CASSSPRKKGQGTYEQYF